This is a list of T cell receptor beta chains from one sample in a study of blood T cell repertoires in COVID-19. Using immunoSEQ multiplex PCR, the repertoire was profiled, and TCRdb retains in-frame clones only, with some absent. This sample carries 120,000 to 150,000 clones, roughly 87% of them seen once, and the ten largest clones take roughly 4%. Sequencing was performed on PBMCs or T cells enriched from blood (not recorded which). The receptors come from a woman in her thirties or forties who had been exposed to COVID-19. Both conserved end residues are part of each CDR3. The D gene is left open where the match is weak. Clone size is stated in some rows and not others, as once, few, many or a class when expanded.

cdr3_aa: CASSELGTGVTEAFF
cdr3_nt: TGTGCCAGCAGTGAACTAGGGACAGGGGTCACTGAAGCTTTCTTT
v_call: TRBV2
d_call: TRBD1
clone_size: .
j_call: TRBJ1-1

cdr3_aa: CASSPHRRAGANVLTF
cdr3_nt: TGTGCCAGCAGCCCCCACCGGAGGGCTGGGGCCAACGTCCTGACTTTC
v_call: TRBV9
d_call: .
clone_size: .
j_call: TRBJ2-6

cdr3_aa: CASSESSGSYEQYF
cdr3_nt: TGCGCCAGCAGTGAGTCTAGCGGGTCCTACGAGCAGTACTTC
v_call: TRBV10-1
d_call: TRBD2
clone_size: .
j_call: TRBJ2-7

cdr3_aa: CASSLAPDFQETQYF
cdr3_nt: TGTGCCAGCAGCTTAGCTCCAGACTTCCAAGAGACCCAGTACTTC
v_call: TRBV11-2
d_call: .
clone_size: once
j_call: TRBJ2-5

cdr3_aa: CASSPTSGGPPTQYF
cdr3_nt: TGCGCCAGCAGCCCCACTAGCGGGGGACCGCCGACGCAGTATTTT
v_call: TRBV5-1
d_call: TRBD2
clone_size: .
j_call: TRBJ2-3

cdr3_aa: CASSPKTGVSSGNTIYF
cdr3_nt: TGTGCCAGTAGTCCAAAAACGGGGGTCAGCTCTGGAAACACCATATATTTT
v_call: TRBV19
d_call: .
clone_size: .
j_call: TRBJ1-3

cdr3_aa: CASSLAGQGGYEQYF
cdr3_nt: TGTGCCAGCAGCTTAGCGGGACAGGGTGGCTACGAGCAGTACTTC
v_call: TRBV7-2
d_call: TRBD1
clone_size: .
j_call: TRBJ2-7

cdr3_aa: CSVERLGANNEQFF
cdr3_nt: TGCAGCGTTGAACGGCTTGGGGCCAACAATGAGCAGTTCTTC
v_call: TRBV29-1
d_call: .
clone_size: .
j_call: TRBJ2-1

cdr3_aa: CASSIGFRGMYGYTF
cdr3_nt: TGTGCCAGTAGTATAGGTTTCAGGGGAATGTATGGCTACACCTTC
v_call: TRBV19
d_call: .
clone_size: .
j_call: TRBJ1-2

cdr3_aa: CASTRGVNYGYTF
cdr3_nt: TGTGCCAGCACCCGGGGGGTAAACTATGGCTACACCTTC
v_call: TRBV12-3/TRBV12-4
d_call: .
clone_size: .
j_call: TRBJ1-2

cdr3_aa: CASSESQAAGNTIYF
cdr3_nt: TGCGCCAGCAGTGAGTCTCAGGCTGCTGGAAACACCATATATTTT
v_call: TRBV10-1
d_call: .
clone_size: once
j_call: TRBJ1-3

cdr3_aa: CARRDRAGYTF
cdr3_nt: TGTGCTAGGAGAGACAGGGCTGGCTACACCTTC
v_call: TRBV12-5
d_call: TRBD1
clone_size: .
j_call: TRBJ1-2

cdr3_aa: CASSRHGGVVNTIYF
cdr3_nt: TGTGCCAGCAGCCGGCATGGAGGGGTTGTAAACACCATATATTTT
v_call: TRBV14
d_call: .
clone_size: .
j_call: TRBJ1-3

cdr3_aa: CASSYTTGTGNTIYF
cdr3_nt: TGTGCCAGCAGCTATACGACAGGGACTGGAAACACCATATATTTT
v_call: TRBV7-9
d_call: TRBD1
clone_size: .
j_call: TRBJ1-3

cdr3_aa: CASRGRANTEAFF
cdr3_nt: TGTGCCAGCAGAGGGAGGGCGAACACTGAAGCTTTCTTT
v_call: TRBV12-3/TRBV12-4
d_call: .
clone_size: .
j_call: TRBJ1-1

cdr3_aa: CASSLALAGVETGELFF
cdr3_nt: TGTGCCAGCAGCTTGGCGCTAGCGGGAGTTGAAACCGGGGAGCTGTTTTTT
v_call: TRBV5-5
d_call: TRBD2
clone_size: .
j_call: TRBJ2-2

cdr3_aa: CSASEEHNEQFF
cdr3_nt: TGCAGTGCTAGTGAGGAGCACAATGAGCAGTTCTTC
v_call: TRBV20-1
d_call: .
clone_size: .
j_call: TRBJ2-1

cdr3_aa: CASSRTALNYGYTF
cdr3_nt: TGCGCCAGCAGTCGGACAGCTCTGAACTATGGCTACACCTTC
v_call: TRBV5-1
d_call: .
clone_size: .
j_call: TRBJ1-2

cdr3_aa: CSVGRDTTQPQHF
cdr3_nt: TGCAGCGTCGGCCGAGACACAACTCAGCCCCAGCATTTT
v_call: TRBV29-1
d_call: .
clone_size: .
j_call: TRBJ1-5

cdr3_aa: CASSRDKLNTEAFF
cdr3_nt: TGTGCCAGCAGTAGGGACAAACTGAACACTGAAGCTTTCTTT
v_call: TRBV2
d_call: .
clone_size: .
j_call: TRBJ1-1

cdr3_aa: CASSLSVLRGSTDTQYF
cdr3_nt: TGTGCCAGCAGCTTATCCGTTTTGCGCGGGTCCACAGATACGCAGTATTTT
v_call: TRBV7-2
d_call: .
clone_size: .
j_call: TRBJ2-3

cdr3_aa: CASSYGQGGQPQHF
cdr3_nt: TGTGCCAGCAGTTACGGGCAGGGAGGTCAGCCCCAGCATTTT
v_call: TRBV6-5
d_call: .
clone_size: .
j_call: TRBJ1-5

cdr3_aa: CASSLGTGYVGNTEAFF
cdr3_nt: TGTGCCAGCAGCTTAGGTACAGGGTATGTGGGGAACACTGAAGCTTTCTTT
v_call: TRBV7-2
d_call: .
clone_size: once
j_call: TRBJ1-1

cdr3_aa: CASRPQGIYEQYF
cdr3_nt: TGTGCCAGCCGACCCCAGGGGATCTACGAGCAGTACTTC
v_call: TRBV12-3/TRBV12-4
d_call: .
clone_size: .
j_call: TRBJ2-7

cdr3_aa: CASSRTGEETQYF
cdr3_nt: TGTGCCAGCAGCAGGACAGGGGAAGAGACCCAGTACTTC
v_call: TRBV21-1
d_call: .
clone_size: .
j_call: TRBJ2-5

cdr3_aa: CASTQYAGNQPQHF
cdr3_nt: TGTGCCAGCACCCAATACGCGGGCAATCAGCCCCAGCATTTT
v_call: TRBV6-5
d_call: .
clone_size: .
j_call: TRBJ1-5

cdr3_aa: CASSREGGRTEAFF
cdr3_nt: TGCGCCAGCAGCCGAGAAGGGGGCCGGACTGAAGCTTTCTTT
v_call: TRBV4-3
d_call: TRBD1
clone_size: .
j_call: TRBJ1-1

cdr3_aa: CASSIGGGDRLQRAFF
cdr3_nt: TGTGCCAGTAGTATTGGTGGAGGGGATCGGTTACAGCGAGCTTTCTTT
v_call: TRBV19
d_call: .
clone_size: .
j_call: TRBJ1-1

cdr3_aa: CASSSGTTNTGELFF
cdr3_nt: TGCGCCAGCAGCTCCGGGACTACGAACACCGGGGAGCTGTTTTTT
v_call: TRBV5-1
d_call: TRBD2
clone_size: once
j_call: TRBJ2-2

cdr3_aa: CATPSDRGKQFSSFYEQYF
cdr3_nt: TGTGCCACGCCATCGGACAGGGGTAAACAATTTTCATCGTTCTACGAGCAGTACTTC
v_call: TRBV21-1
d_call: .
clone_size: .
j_call: TRBJ2-7

cdr3_aa: CASSLEAGGIKKTEAFF
cdr3_nt: TGCGCCAGCAGCTTGGAGGCGGGGGGCATCAAGAAGACTGAAGCTTTCTTT
v_call: TRBV5-1
d_call: .
clone_size: .
j_call: TRBJ1-1

cdr3_aa: CASSLEGGYSEAFF
cdr3_nt: TGTGCCAGCAGCCTCGAGGGGGGGTATAGTGAAGCTTTCTTT
v_call: TRBV14
d_call: .
clone_size: once
j_call: TRBJ1-1

cdr3_aa: CASSHGATDTQYF
cdr3_nt: TGTGCCAGCAGCCATGGGGCCACAGATACGCAGTATTTT
v_call: TRBV3-1/TRBV3-2
d_call: .
clone_size: .
j_call: TRBJ2-3

cdr3_aa: CASSLDPGLWGETQYF
cdr3_nt: TGTGCCAGCAGCTTAGATCCGGGACTCTGGGGAGAGACCCAGTACTTC
v_call: TRBV11-2
d_call: .
clone_size: once
j_call: TRBJ2-5

cdr3_aa: CASSQARGPPNYGYTF
cdr3_nt: TGCGCCAGCAGCCAAGCCAGGGGGCCCCCAAACTATGGCTACACCTTC
v_call: TRBV4-3
d_call: TRBD1
clone_size: .
j_call: TRBJ1-2

cdr3_aa: CASSQRGYEQYF
cdr3_nt: TGTGCCAGCAGTCAGAGGGGGTACGAGCAGTACTTC
v_call: TRBV6-5
d_call: .
clone_size: .
j_call: TRBJ2-7

cdr3_aa: CASSEQGGDTQYF
cdr3_nt: TGTGCCAGCAGTGAACAGGGGGGAGATACGCAGTATTTT
v_call: TRBV6-4
d_call: TRBD1
clone_size: .
j_call: TRBJ2-3

cdr3_aa: CASPEPGKSNQPQHF
cdr3_nt: TGTGCCAGCCCCGAGCCAGGGAAGAGCAATCAGCCCCAGCATTTT
v_call: TRBV6-5
d_call: .
clone_size: .
j_call: TRBJ1-5

cdr3_aa: CASRTGSGYGYTF
cdr3_nt: TGTGCCAGCAGGACAGGGAGTGGCTATGGCTACACCTTC
v_call: TRBV28
d_call: TRBD1
clone_size: .
j_call: TRBJ1-2

cdr3_aa: CASSQGTGAYTGELFF
cdr3_nt: TGTGCCAGCAGCCAAGGGACAGGGGCTTACACCGGGGAGCTGTTTTTT
v_call: TRBV3-1/TRBV3-2
d_call: TRBD1
clone_size: .
j_call: TRBJ2-2

cdr3_aa: CASSGTGTSVTSYEQYF
cdr3_nt: TGTGCCAGCAGCGGTACCGGGACTAGCGTTACCTCCTACGAGCAGTACTTC
v_call: TRBV11-2
d_call: TRBD2
clone_size: .
j_call: TRBJ2-7

cdr3_aa: CASSYGHENTEAFF
cdr3_nt: TGTGCCAGCAGTTACGGCCACGAGAACACTGAAGCTTTCTTT
v_call: TRBV6-2/TRBV6-3
d_call: .
clone_size: .
j_call: TRBJ1-1

cdr3_aa: CASSLTGANEKLFF
cdr3_nt: TGTGCCAGCAGCTTGACAGGGGCAAATGAAAAACTGTTTTTT
v_call: TRBV11-2
d_call: TRBD1
clone_size: few
j_call: TRBJ1-4

cdr3_aa: CASSLHDRTGASPLHF
cdr3_nt: TGCGCCAGCAGCCTACATGACCGGACAGGGGCTTCACCCCTCCACTTT
v_call: TRBV4-1
d_call: TRBD1
clone_size: few
j_call: TRBJ1-6